This entry lists 18 T cell receptor beta chains sequenced from one sample in a study of blood T cell repertoires in COVID-19. The protocol was immunoSEQ multiplex PCR, while the TCRdb copy is restricted to in-frame clones and leaves out a portion. The table has 200,000 to 250,000 clones, approximately 85% seen once; the top ten hold around 1%. Material for sequencing was peripheral blood. Every receptor here comes from a man between 40 and 49 years old with acute or convalescent COVID-19.

The sample holds one count of this clone. The chain is built from TRBV29-1 and TRBJ2-7; 8 bases map to TRBD2. The germline gives CDR1 SQVTM, CDR2 ANQGSEA. CDR3 length: 13 residues. V dropped 6 bases and J dropped 11; count of bases not matched to a gene: 15. The CDR3 DNA reads TGCAGCGTGACCCCCCCGGGACTAGAAAGAGAGTACTTC. It is translated as CSVTPPGLEREYF.

The chain is built from TRBV19 and TRBJ1-1; a possible D gene is TRBD1 (6 bases). The germline V gene encodes CDR1 LNHDA and CDR2 SQIVND (reference sequence). The CDR3 covers 15 residues. V was trimmed by 6 bases and J by 1 base, leaving 15 bases between them. The CDR3 here is CASSTTGTPNTEAFF. For the CDR3, the DNA is TGTGCCAGTAGCACCACCGGGACACCGAACACTGAAGCTTTCTTT.

The chain carries TRBV7-2 and TRBJ2-3; TRBD2 might be the D (5 bases). The germline gives CDR1 SGHTA, CDR2 FQGNSA. Trimming took 3 bases from V and 1 from J, leaving 8 bases between them. This CDR3 has 14 residues. The CDR3, as DNA: TGTGCCAGCAGCTTGCGGGCGGGCACAGATACGCAGTATTTT. Encoded protein: CASSLRAGTDTQYF. Using reference TRBV7-2 and TRBJ2-3 for the parts outside the CDR3, the full variable domain is GAGVSQSPSNKVTEKGKDVELRCDPISGHTALYWYRQSLGQGLEFLIYFQGNSAPDKSGLPSDRFSAERTGGSVSTLTIQRTQQEDSAVYLCASSLRAGTDTQYFGPGTRLTVL.

This clone occurred once. This chain joins TRBV7-6 and TRBJ1-1; 10 nucleotides match TRBD1. Germline CDR1 reads SGHVS; CDR2 reads FNYEAQ. This CDR3 contains 15 residues. V shed 5 bases, J shed 1 base, and the junction held 4 bases outside the gene matches. Here the CDR3 reads CASSMTGGWNTEAFF. As DNA, the CDR3 is TGTGCCAGCAGCATGACAGGGGGCTGGAACACTGAAGCTTTCTTT.

This rearrangement joins TRBV5-8 to TRBJ2-2, with D unclear. Trimming removed 3 bases at V and 6 bases at J, with 15 bases between. Germline CDR1 and CDR2: SGHTS and YDEGEE. The CDR3 is 15 amino acids. This CDR3 reads CASSSSRSGSGELFF. The CDR3 DNA sequence: TGTGCCAGCAGCTCATCGCGTTCAGGCTCCGGGGAGCTGTTTTTT.

The chain has TRBV9 and TRBJ2-5; 7 bases match TRBD2. The length of the CDR3 is 14 residues. With 6 bases clipped from V and 2 bases from J, the junction kept 7 bases outside the gene matches. Germline values: CDR1 SGDLS, CDR2 YYNGEE. CDR3 DNA sequence: TGTGCCAGCAACCCCGGCGGGGGTCAAGAGACCCAGTACTTC. It translates to CASNPGGGQETQYF. Full variable domain (remainder filled in from reference TRBV9 and TRBJ2-5): DSGVTQTPKHLITATGQRVTLRCSPRSGDLSVYWYQQSLDQGLQFLIQYYNGEERAKGNILERFSAQQFPDLHSELNLSSLELGDSALYFCASNPGGGQETQYFGPGTRLLVL.

This CDR3 is CAISAPGQGTYNEQFF. Written as DNA, the CDR3 is TGTGCCATCAGTGCCCCGGGACAGGGAACTTACAATGAGCAGTTCTTC. V and J are TRBV10-3 and TRBJ2-1; TRBD1 matches 9 bases. CDR3 length equals 16 residues. Germline CDR1 is ENHRY and CDR2 is SYGVKD. V shed 4 bases, J shed 4 bases, and the junction held 8 bases outside the gene matches.

Turning to this clone: Other DNA sequences of this sample code for an identical CDR3. The chain recombines TRBV9 with TRBJ1-1; D uncertain. This CDR3 has 13 residues. Germline values: CDR1 SGDLS, CDR2 YYNGEE. V was shortened by 0 bases and J by 4 bases, with 7 bases between the two germline ends. CDR3 sequence reads: CASSVGGSTEAFF. The CDR3 nucleotides read TGTGCCAGCAGCGTAGGAGGTAGCACTGAAGCTTTCTTT. The variable domain in full, completed from reference TRBV9 and TRBJ1-1, reads DSGVTQTPKHLITATGQRVTLRCSPRSGDLSVYWYQQSLDQGLQFLIQYYNGEERAKGNILERFSAQQFPDLHSELNLSSLELGDSALYFCASSVGGSTEAFFGQGTRLTVV.

The chain recombines TRBV7-8 with TRBJ1-5, with D perhaps matching TRBD1 (6 bases). The CDR3 has 14 residues. V was cut by 5 bases and J by 9 bases, with 17 bases left in between. CDR1 is SGHVS, CDR2 FQNEAQ, per germline. The CDR3 DNA reads as TGTGCCAGCAGCCCGATGATTGCAGGGGCGCCCCAGCATTTT. This encodes CASSPMIAGAPQHF.

CDR3 residues: CAWVQGYEQYF. Written as DNA, the CDR3 is TGTGCCTGGGTACAGGGCTACGAGCAGTACTTC. The chain combines TRBV30 with TRBJ2-7, with a weak D call TRBD1 (6 bases). Germline assignment: CDR1 GTSNPN and CDR2 SVGIG (reference sequence). CDR3 length equals 11 residues. The V end was cut by 5 bases, the J end by 3 bases, with 8 bases between.

The rearrangement joins TRBV28 to TRBJ1-5; the D is unclear. The CDR3 is 13 amino acids. CDR1 is MDHEN, CDR2 SYDVKM, per germline. Trimming cost V 6 bases and J 7 bases, with 13 bases left between them. Here the CDR3 DNA reads TGTGCCAGCAGACCGCTCGGGTTCCAGCCCCAGCATTTT. This gives the protein CASRPLGFQPQHF.

J is TRBJ1-6 and V is TRBV2, with D possibly TRBD1 on 6 matching bases. Trimming cost V 5 bases and J 5 bases, with 13 bases left between them. The CDR3 totals 15 residues. CDR1 is SNHLY, CDR2 FYNNEI, per germline. The CDR3 reads CASSQHRDNNSPLHF. CDR3 DNA: TGTGCCAGCAGTCAGCACCGGGACAATAATTCACCCCTCCACTTT.

V gene TRBV7-9 combines with J gene TRBJ1-6; D unresolved. Trimming removed 5 bases at V and 6 bases at J, with 14 bases between. The CDR3 spans 15 residues. Germline values: CDR1 SEHNR, CDR2 FQNEAQ (reference sequence). The CDR3 is CASSLDTILNSPLHF. The CDR3 bases are TGTGCCAGCAGCCTAGACACAATCCTTAATTCACCCCTCCACTTT. Full variable domain (missing parts from reference TRBV7-9 and TRBJ1-6): DTGVSQNPRHKITKRGQNVTFRCDPISEHNRLYWYRQTLGQGPEFLTYFQNEAQLEKSRLLSDRFSAERPKGSFSTLEIQRTEQGDSAMYLCASSLDTILNSPLHFGNGTRLTVT.

The CDR3 DNA follows: TGTGCCAGCAGCTTGGATTCGGGGCCGGGGGGGGCGGAGACCCAGTACTTC. This translates into CASSLDSGPGGAETQYF. V and J are TRBV5-4 and TRBJ2-5, with 8 nucleotides matching TRBD2. The CDR3 is 17 amino acids. The V gene end was trimmed by 0 bases and the J gene end by 5 bases; junction bases not matched to a gene: 12. Germline V gene lookup returns CDR1 SGHNT and CDR2 YYREEE (reference sequence).

The chain uses TRBV4-2 and TRBJ1-6, with 7 bases identical to TRBD1. The germline CDR1 and CDR2 sequences are LGHNA and YNFKEQ. The CDR3 length is 16 residues. The V segment lost 5 bases and the J segment 7 bases; nucleotides outside the gene matches: 11. The CDR3 sequence is CASSSNWGQPNSPLHF. For the CDR3, the DNA is TGTGCCAGCAGCTCTAACTGGGGACAGCCAAATTCACCCCTCCACTTT.

J is TRBJ1-2 and V is TRBV28; TRBD1 aligns across 10 bases. The CDR3 runs 15 residues. In germline, CDR1 is MDHEN, CDR2 SYDVKM. V trimming: 6 bases; J trimming: 6 bases; junction bases outside the gene matches: 10. The CDR3 coding sequence is TGTGCCAGCAGCCTGAGGGGACAGGGGAATAATGGCTACACCTTC. Protein product: CASSLRGQGNNGYTF.

The J gene is TRBJ2-1, the V gene TRBV7-2; 9 nucleotides match TRBD2. The V segment lost 8 bases and the J segment 6 bases; nucleotides outside the gene matches: 8. Germline CDR1 is SGHTA and CDR2 is FQGNSA. The CDR3 runs to 14 residues. The CDR3 loop reads CASGMGLAVNEQFF. The CDR3 bases are TGTGCCAGCGGGATGGGACTAGCCGTCAATGAGCAGTTCTTC. The full variable domain, with the rest looked up from reference TRBV7-2 and TRBJ2-1, is GAGVSQSPSNKVTEKGKDVELRCDPISGHTALYWYRQSLGQGLEFLIYFQGNSAPDKSGLPSDRFSAERTGGSVSTLTIQRTQQEDSAVYLCASGMGLAVNEQFFGPGTRLTVL.

This clone was found a few times. The chain couples TRBV6-5 to TRBJ1-4; weak D call: TRBD1 (6 bases). The germline V and J ends were trimmed by 8 bases and 6 bases, with 16 bases remaining between them. CDR1 is MNHEY and CDR2 is SVGAGI in the germline V gene. The CDR3 sequence is 14 residues long. CDR3 sequence (DNA): TGTGCCAGCCAGGGGAGCCGCTTGGATGAAAAACTGTTTTTT. Amino acids: CASQGSRLDEKLFF.